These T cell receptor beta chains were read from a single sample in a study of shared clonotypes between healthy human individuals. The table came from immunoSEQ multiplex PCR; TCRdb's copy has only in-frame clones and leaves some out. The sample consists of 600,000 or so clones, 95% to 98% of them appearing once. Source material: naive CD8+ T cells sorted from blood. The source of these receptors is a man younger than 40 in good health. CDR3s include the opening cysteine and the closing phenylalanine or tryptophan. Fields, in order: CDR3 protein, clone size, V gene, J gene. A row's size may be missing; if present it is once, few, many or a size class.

cdr3_aa: CASSQGYPSGLTDTQYF; clone_size: -; v_call: TRBV4-1; j_call: TRBJ2-3
cdr3_aa: CASSLVLAGDNEQFF; clone_size: -; v_call: TRBV7-3; j_call: TRBJ2-1
cdr3_aa: CASSPQGPSQGQYF; clone_size: -; v_call: TRBV27; j_call: TRBJ2-7
cdr3_aa: CASSQDAIAVAETQYF; clone_size: once; v_call: TRBV4-1; j_call: TRBJ2-5
cdr3_aa: CASSDLGYNEQFF; clone_size: once; v_call: TRBV25-1; j_call: TRBJ2-1
cdr3_aa: CASSHQGWEAYNEQFF; clone_size: once; v_call: TRBV5-1; j_call: TRBJ2-1
cdr3_aa: CASSPTSNEQFF; clone_size: -; v_call: TRBV18; j_call: TRBJ2-1
cdr3_aa: CASSYTGTGYSSYEQYF; clone_size: -; v_call: TRBV7-9; j_call: TRBJ2-7
cdr3_aa: CASSFAWENAYEQYF; clone_size: -; v_call: TRBV27; j_call: TRBJ2-7
cdr3_aa: CASSLGTGSSGNTIYF; clone_size: -; v_call: TRBV5-1; j_call: TRBJ1-3
cdr3_aa: CASSLVGGWFTEAFF; clone_size: -; v_call: TRBV11-2; j_call: TRBJ1-1
cdr3_aa: CASSSPGQFNNEQFF; clone_size: -; v_call: TRBV6-1; j_call: TRBJ2-1
cdr3_aa: CASSLAGGGFNEQFF; clone_size: -; v_call: TRBV5-1; j_call: TRBJ2-1
cdr3_aa: CASSPKGLNTEAFF; clone_size: -; v_call: TRBV4-3; j_call: TRBJ1-1
cdr3_aa: CASSQEDLTPNQPQHF; clone_size: -; v_call: TRBV4-1; j_call: TRBJ1-5
cdr3_aa: CASSGPWDRSAYEQYF; clone_size: -; v_call: TRBV5-5; j_call: TRBJ2-7
cdr3_aa: CASSVREQNTEAFF; clone_size: once; v_call: TRBV5-4; j_call: TRBJ1-1
cdr3_aa: CASDGPNYGYTF; clone_size: -; v_call: TRBV6-1; j_call: TRBJ1-2
cdr3_aa: CASSKTGAGNTIYF; clone_size: -; v_call: TRBV2; j_call: TRBJ1-3
cdr3_aa: CASSSISNEQFF; clone_size: -; v_call: TRBV11-3; j_call: TRBJ2-1
cdr3_aa: CASSLEGDPGELFF; clone_size: -; v_call: TRBV11-2; j_call: TRBJ2-2
cdr3_aa: CASSTQGGLAGASSYNEQFF; clone_size: once; v_call: TRBV2; j_call: TRBJ2-1
cdr3_aa: CASSLRPEATYNEQFF; clone_size: -; v_call: TRBV5-1; j_call: TRBJ2-1
cdr3_aa: CASSPGTSGYYEQYF; clone_size: -; v_call: TRBV11-2; j_call: TRBJ2-7
cdr3_aa: CASSVGGLSYNEQFF; clone_size: -; v_call: TRBV9; j_call: TRBJ2-1
cdr3_aa: CASDTQYF; clone_size: -; v_call: TRBV2; j_call: TRBJ2-3
cdr3_aa: CASSFRDYNYGYTF; clone_size: -; v_call: TRBV28; j_call: TRBJ1-2
cdr3_aa: CAVGGVLGYTF; clone_size: -; v_call: TRBV6-5; j_call: TRBJ1-2
cdr3_aa: CASTGTVNTGELFF; clone_size: -; v_call: TRBV4-1; j_call: TRBJ2-2
cdr3_aa: CASSLEGRNTGELFF; clone_size: -; v_call: TRBV7-9; j_call: TRBJ2-2
cdr3_aa: CASSLYRDSHYEQYF; clone_size: -; v_call: TRBV7-6; j_call: TRBJ2-7
cdr3_aa: CASSSPTDPTYEQYF; clone_size: -; v_call: TRBV5-1; j_call: TRBJ2-7
cdr3_aa: CASSQDGTGAVDTQYF; clone_size: -; v_call: TRBV4-3; j_call: TRBJ2-3
cdr3_aa: CATSRDRGEGQPQHF; clone_size: -; v_call: TRBV15; j_call: TRBJ1-5
cdr3_aa: CAISDGEYYEQYF; clone_size: -; v_call: TRBV10-3; j_call: TRBJ2-7
cdr3_aa: CAWSVIGPGDTQYF; clone_size: once; v_call: TRBV30; j_call: TRBJ2-3
cdr3_aa: CSVGEVGNIQYF; clone_size: -; v_call: TRBV29-1; j_call: TRBJ2-4
cdr3_aa: CSVDGTGPYEQYF; clone_size: -; v_call: TRBV29-1; j_call: TRBJ2-7
cdr3_aa: CASSSEQFF; clone_size: -; v_call: TRBV5-8; j_call: TRBJ2-1
cdr3_aa: CASSQDSSGETQYF; clone_size: -; v_call: TRBV4-1; j_call: TRBJ2-5
cdr3_aa: CASSSDGAHNEQFF; clone_size: once; v_call: TRBV27; j_call: TRBJ2-1
cdr3_aa: CASSLIGQIYGNQPQHF; clone_size: -; v_call: TRBV28; j_call: TRBJ1-5
cdr3_aa: CASSGLNGHTTDTQYF; clone_size: -; v_call: TRBV9; j_call: TRBJ2-3
cdr3_aa: CAISESRTGVPDTQYF; clone_size: -; v_call: TRBV10-3; j_call: TRBJ2-3